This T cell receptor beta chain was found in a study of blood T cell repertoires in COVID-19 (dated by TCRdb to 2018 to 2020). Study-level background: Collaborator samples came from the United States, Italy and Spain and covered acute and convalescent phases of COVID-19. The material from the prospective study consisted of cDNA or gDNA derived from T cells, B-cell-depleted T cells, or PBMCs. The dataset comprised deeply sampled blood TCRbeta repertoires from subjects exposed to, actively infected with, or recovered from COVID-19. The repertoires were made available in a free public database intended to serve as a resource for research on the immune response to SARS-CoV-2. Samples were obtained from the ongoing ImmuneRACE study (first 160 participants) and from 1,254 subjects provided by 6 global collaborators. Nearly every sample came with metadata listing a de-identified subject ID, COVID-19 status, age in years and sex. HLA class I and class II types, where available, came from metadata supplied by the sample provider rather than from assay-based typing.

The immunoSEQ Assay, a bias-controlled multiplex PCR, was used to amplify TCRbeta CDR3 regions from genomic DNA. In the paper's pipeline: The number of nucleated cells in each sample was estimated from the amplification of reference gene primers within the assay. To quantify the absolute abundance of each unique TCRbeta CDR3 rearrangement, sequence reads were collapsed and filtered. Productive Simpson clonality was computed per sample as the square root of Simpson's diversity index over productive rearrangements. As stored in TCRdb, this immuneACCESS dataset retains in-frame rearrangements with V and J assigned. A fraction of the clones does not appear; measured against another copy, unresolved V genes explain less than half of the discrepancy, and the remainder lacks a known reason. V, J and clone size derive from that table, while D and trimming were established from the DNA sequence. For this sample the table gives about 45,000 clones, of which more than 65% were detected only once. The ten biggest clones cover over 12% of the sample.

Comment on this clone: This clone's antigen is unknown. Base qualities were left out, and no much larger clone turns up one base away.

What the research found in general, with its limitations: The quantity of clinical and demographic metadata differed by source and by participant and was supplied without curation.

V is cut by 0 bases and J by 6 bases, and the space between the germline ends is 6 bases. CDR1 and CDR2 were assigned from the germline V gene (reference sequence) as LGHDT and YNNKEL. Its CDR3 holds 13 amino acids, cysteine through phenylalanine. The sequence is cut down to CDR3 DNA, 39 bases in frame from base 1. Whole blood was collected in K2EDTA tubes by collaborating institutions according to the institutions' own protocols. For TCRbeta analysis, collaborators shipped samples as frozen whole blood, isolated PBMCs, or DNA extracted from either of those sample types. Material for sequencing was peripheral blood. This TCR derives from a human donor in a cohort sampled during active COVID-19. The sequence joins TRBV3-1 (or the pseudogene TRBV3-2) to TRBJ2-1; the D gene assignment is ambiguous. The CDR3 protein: CASSQDLVNEQFF. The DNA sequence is TGTGCCAGCAGCCAAGATCTTGTCAATGAGCAGTTCTTC.